Below, 5 T cell receptor beta chains from the same sample are listed, as sequenced in a study of T cell repertoires in cytomegalovirus infection (dated by TCRdb to the late 2010s). The label giving this sample's treatment or condition can be read as: in vitro stimulation with specific CMV peptide epitopes to enrich CMV-specific T cells. Their antigens remain unidentified. Sequencing was carried out with an Illumina HiSeq 1500. The raw public data were reprocessed by TCRdb itself: fastp quality trimming at Q25, MiXCR clonotype calling, in-frame beta chains only. Each record represents a unique CDR3 protein, reported with the most common genes and DNA among its rows. The sample yields hundreds of thousands of distinct CDR3 sequences; 32% were counted once. Of the sample, around 12% falls within the top ten clones. Material: cultured CD8+ T cells from PBMCs, obtained from culture after CMV antigen stimulation. Receptor source: a human donor in good health (CMV status not recorded). Some clones in this sample may be carry-over from other donors' samples.

This clonotype was detected ten times or more. This chain joins TRBV10-3 and TRBJ2-7; D gene unclear. The V gene lost 8 bases and the J gene lost 2 bases, with 16 bases spanning the gap. This CDR3 comprises 14 residues. Germline V gene sequence: CDR1 ENHRY, CDR2 SYGVKD. CDR3 sequence (DNA): TGTGCCATCTACCGAGATCGGGCCCCCTACGAGCAGTACGTC. Amino acid sequence: CAIYRDRAPYEQYV.

The sample holds many counts of this clonotype. V usage is TRBV6-2 or TRBV6-3 and J usage is TRBJ1-2; no clear D gene. There are 15 residues in the CDR3. V lost 11 bases to trimming and J lost 4 bases, with 23 bases between them. The germline gives CDR1 MNHEY, CDR2 SVGEGT. In nucleotides, the CDR3 is TGTGCCGCATCCTTTATTTCGGATCAAGGCTATGGCTACACCTTC. Protein sequence: CAASFISDQGYGYTF.

This clonotype was counted many times. Germline and junction disagree at one end, which may indicate a read error. The chain has TRBV7-7 and TRBJ2-5; D is possibly TRBD1 or TRBD2 (5 bases each). Germline lookup yields CDR1 SSHAT and CDR2 FNYEAQ (reference sequence). This CDR3 region has 14 residues. The CDR3: CASSSLRDEETQYF. The CDR3 DNA reads TGTGCTAGCAGCTCCCTTAGGGACGAAGAGACCCAGTACTTC.

The gene calls are TRBV12-3 or TRBV12-4 and TRBJ2-3; either TRBD1 or TRBD2 may supply D (6 bases each). V lost 3 bases to trimming and J lost 2 bases, with 15 bases between them. The CDR3 covers 16 residues. The CDR3 loop is CASSFNRDLLTDTQYF. DNA of the CDR3: TGTGCCAGCAGTTTCAACAGGGACTTACTCACAGATACGCAGTATTTT.

This clonotype was detected only a few times. The chain is built from TRBV6-6 and TRBJ2-7, with D maybe TRBD2 (5 bases). Germline V gives CDR1 MNHNY, CDR2 SVGAGI (reference sequence). The CDR3 is 15 residues long. V was pared by 0 bases and J by 7 bases, with 16 bases between. CDR3 protein: CASSYSSGFWEEQYF. The CDR3 DNA sequence: TGTGCCAGCAGTTACTCGAGTGGCTTCTGGGAGGAGCAGTACTTC.